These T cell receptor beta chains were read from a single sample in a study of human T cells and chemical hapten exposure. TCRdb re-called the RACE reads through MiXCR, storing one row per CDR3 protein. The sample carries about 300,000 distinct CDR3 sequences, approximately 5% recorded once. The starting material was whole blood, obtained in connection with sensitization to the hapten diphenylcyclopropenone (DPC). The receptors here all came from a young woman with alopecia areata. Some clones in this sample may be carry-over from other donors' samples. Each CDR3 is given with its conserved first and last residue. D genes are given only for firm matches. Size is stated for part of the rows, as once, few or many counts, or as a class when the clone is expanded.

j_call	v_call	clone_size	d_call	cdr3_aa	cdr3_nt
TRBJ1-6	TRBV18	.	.	CASSPASTGNSPLHF	TGTGCCAGCTCACCGGCTTCCACAGGGAATTCACCCCTCCACTTT
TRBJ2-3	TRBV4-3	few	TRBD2	CASSQEVAGGQDTQYF	TGCGCCAGCAGCCAAGAAGTGGCGGGGGGGCAGGATACGCAGTATTTT
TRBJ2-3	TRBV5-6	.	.	CASSSYRVTDTQYF	TGTGCCAGCAGCTCGTACAGGGTTACAGATACGCAGTATTTT
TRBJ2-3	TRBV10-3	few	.	CAISETSGTLNQYF	TGTGCCATCAGCGAAACCTCCGGGACACTAAATCAGTATTTT
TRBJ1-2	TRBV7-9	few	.	CASSRTDFYGYTF	TGTGCCAGCAGCCGGACAGATTTTTATGGCTACACCTTC
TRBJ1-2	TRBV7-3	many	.	CASSPNPRDGYTF	TGTGCCAGCAGCCCCAACCCACGAGATGGCTACACCTTC
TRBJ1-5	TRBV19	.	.	CASSIAPRGHQPQHF	TGTGCCAGTAGTATAGCCCCCAGGGGCCATCAGCCCCAGCATTTT
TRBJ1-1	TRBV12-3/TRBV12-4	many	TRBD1	CASSFGDRGKAFF	TGTGCCAGCAGTTTTGGGGACAGGGGAAAAGCTTTCTTT
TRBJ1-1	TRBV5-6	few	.	CASSLGNEELNTEAFF	TGTGCCAGCAGCTTGGGCAATGAGGAACTGAACACTGAAGCTTTCTTT
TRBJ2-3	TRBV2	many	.	CASSVQGDEDTQYF	TGTGCCAGCAGCGTTCAAGGAGATGAAGATACGCAGTATTTT
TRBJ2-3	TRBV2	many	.	CASNYFVQRTDTQYF	TGTGCCAGCAACTACTTCGTGCAGAGGACAGATACGCAGTATTTT
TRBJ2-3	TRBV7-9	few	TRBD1	CASSLLTGGSTDTQYF	TGTGCCAGCAGCCTTCTAACAGGGGGTAGCACAGATACGCAGTATTTT
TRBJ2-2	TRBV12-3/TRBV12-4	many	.	CASSPGGSTGELFF	TGTGCCAGCAGCCCCGGCGGGTCCACCGGGGAGCTGTTTTTT
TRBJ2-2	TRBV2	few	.	CASRILRDTGELFF	TGTGCCAGCAGGATCCTAAGGGACACCGGGGAGCTGTTTTTT
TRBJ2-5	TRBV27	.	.	CAGSSLPDFETQYF	TGTGCCGGCAGTTCCCTACCGGATTTTGAGACCCAGTACTTC
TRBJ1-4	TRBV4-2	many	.	CASSQETATNEKLFF	TGTGCCAGCAGCCAAGAGACAGCAACTAATGAAAAACTGTTTTTT
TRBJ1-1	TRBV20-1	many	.	CSASPPDRISEAFF	TGCAGTGCTAGTCCCCCCGACAGGATAAGTGAAGCTTTCTTT
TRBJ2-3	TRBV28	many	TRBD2	CASSLAGGDPDTQYF	TGTGCCAGCAGTTTAGCGGGGGGTGATCCAGATACGCAGTATTTT
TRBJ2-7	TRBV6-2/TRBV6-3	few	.	CASSYRAHEQYF	TGTGCCAGCAGTTACCGGGCCCACGAGCAGTACTTC
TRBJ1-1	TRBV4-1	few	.	CASSQVATEAFF	TGCGCCAGCAGCCAAGTTGCGACTGAAGCTTTCTTT
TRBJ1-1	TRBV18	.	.	CASSREGIPNTEAFF	TGTGCCAGCTCACGCGAAGGGATCCCGAACACTGAAGCTTTCTTT
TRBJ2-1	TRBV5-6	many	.	CASSWAGKGTYNEQFF	TGTGCCAGCAGCTGGGCAGGGAAGGGTACTTACAATGAGCAGTTCTTC
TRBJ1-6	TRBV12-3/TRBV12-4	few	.	CASSPAGEGPLHF	TGTGCCAGCAGTCCAGCAGGGGAAGGACCCCTCCACTTT
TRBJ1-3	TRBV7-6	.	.	CASSLRGDTIYF	TGTGCCAGCAGCTTACGAGGAGACACCATATATTTT
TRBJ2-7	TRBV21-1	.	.	CASSPRPSMVDEQYF	TGTGCCAGCAGCCCCCGGCCATCCATGGTGGACGAGCAGTACTTC
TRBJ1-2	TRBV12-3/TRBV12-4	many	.	CASSTWTGANYGYTF	TGTGCCAGCAGTACGTGGACCGGAGCTAACTATGGCTACACCTTC
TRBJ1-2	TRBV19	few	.	CASTPTGDYGYTF	TGTGCCAGTACTCCCACCGGGGACTATGGCTACACCTTC
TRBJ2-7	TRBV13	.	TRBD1	CASSLASRGSYEQYF	TGTGCCAGCAGCTTAGCATCCAGGGGGAGTTACGAGCAGTACTTC
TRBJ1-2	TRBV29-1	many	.	CSVGQQAGYTF	TGCAGCGTCGGACAACAAGCGGGCTACACCTTC
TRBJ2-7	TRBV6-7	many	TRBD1	CASSSMAWQGASGNEQYF	TGTGCCAGCAGTTCAATGGCATGGCAGGGGGCATCGGGAAACGAGCAGTACTTC
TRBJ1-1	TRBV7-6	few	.	CASSLVPQGRTEAFF	TGTGCCAGCAGCTTAGTTCCTCAGGGAAGGACTGAAGCTTTCTTT
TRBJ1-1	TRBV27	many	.	CASNPGPNTEAFF	TGTGCCAGCAATCCTGGACCCAACACTGAAGCTTTCTTT
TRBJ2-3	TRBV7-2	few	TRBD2	CASSLVAGIPSTDTQYF	TGTGCCAGCAGCTTAGTAGCGGGGATCCCTAGCACAGATACGCAGTATTTT
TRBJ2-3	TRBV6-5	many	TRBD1	CASRRDRGPDTQYF	TGTGCCAGCAGACGGGACAGGGGCCCAGATACGCAGTATTTT
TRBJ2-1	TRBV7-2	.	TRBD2	CASSLVRSGGEPNEQFF	TGTGCCAGCAGCTTAGTACGGAGCGGGGGGGAGCCCAATGAGCAGTTCTTC
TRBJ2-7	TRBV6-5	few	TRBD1	CASSSRQGVSYEQYF	TGTGCCAGCAGTTCGCGACAGGGTGTCTCCTACGAGCAGTACTTC
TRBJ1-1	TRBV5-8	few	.	CASILKVRVFSEAFF	TGTGCCAGCATCCTGAAAGTCCGGGTATTCTCTGAAGCTTTCTTT
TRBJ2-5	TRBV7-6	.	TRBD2	CASSVGLAETQYF	TGTGCCAGCAGCGTGGGACTAGCAGAGACCCAGTACTTC
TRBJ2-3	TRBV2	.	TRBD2	CASSEPSGGTTDTQYF	TGTGCCAGCAGTGAACCCAGCGGGGGTACCACAGATACGCAGTATTTT
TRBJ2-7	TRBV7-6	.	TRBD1	CASSSGQGRYEQYF	TGTGCCAGCAGCTCTGGACAGGGGCGATACGAGCAGTACTTC
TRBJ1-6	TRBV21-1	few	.	CASSRGGESYNSPLHF	TGTGCCAGCAGCCGTGGGGGGGAATCCTATAATTCACCCCTCCACTTT
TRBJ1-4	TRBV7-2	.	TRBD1	CASSQRGTAKKLFF	TGTGCCAGCAGCCAAAGGGGGACAGCGAAAAAACTGTTTTTT
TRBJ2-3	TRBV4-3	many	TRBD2	CASSLGLAGTDTQYF	TGTGCCAGCAGCTTAGGACTAGCGGGGACAGATACGCAGTATTTT
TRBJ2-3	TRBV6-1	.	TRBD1	CASSVGGGSYTQYF	TGTGCCAGCAGTGTAGGGGGCGGCTCCTATACGCAGTATTTT
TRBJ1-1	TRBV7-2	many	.	CASSLWSPPPNTEAFF	TGTGCCAGCAGCTTATGGTCCCCACCCCCGAACACTGAAGCTTTCTTT
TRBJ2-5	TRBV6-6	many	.	CASSYSKAGIQETQYF	TGTGCCAGCAGTTACTCGAAGGCGGGGATCCAAGAGACCCAGTACTTC
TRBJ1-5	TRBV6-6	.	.	CASSHPTVQRYQPQHF	TGTGCCAGCAGCCACCCTACAGTTCAGAGGTACCAGCCCCAGCATTTT
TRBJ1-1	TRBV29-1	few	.	CSVEGGTEAFF	TGCAGCGTTGAAGGAGGCACTGAAGCTTTCTTT
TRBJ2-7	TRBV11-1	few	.	CASSFTLSESYEQYF	TGTGCCAGCAGCTTCACCTTATCAGAATCCTACGAGCAGTACTTC
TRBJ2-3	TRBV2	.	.	CASSESPPSWEVNTQYF	TGTGCCAGCAGTGAAAGCCCGCCGTCCTGGGAGGTGAATACGCAGTATTTT
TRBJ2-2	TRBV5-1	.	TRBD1	CASSLAPQGAGELFF	TGCGCCAGCAGCTTGGCCCCCCAGGGGGCTGGGGAGCTGTTTTTT
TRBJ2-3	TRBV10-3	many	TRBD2	CAISESTSGTDTQYF	TGTGCCATCAGTGAGTCGACTAGCGGCACAGATACGCAGTATTTT
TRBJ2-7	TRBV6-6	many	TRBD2	CASSRLAASSYEQYF	TGTGCCAGCAGTAGACTAGCGGCAAGCTCCTACGAGCAGTACTTC
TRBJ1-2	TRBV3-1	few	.	CASSQDMAGRGYTF	TGTGCCAGCAGCCAAGATATGGCAGGGCGCGGCTACACCTTC
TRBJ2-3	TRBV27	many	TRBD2	CASSFNLAGESGTQYF	TGTGCCAGCAGTTTTAATTTAGCGGGGGAATCTGGTACGCAGTATTTT
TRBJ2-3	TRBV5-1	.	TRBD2	CASSLRTSGGTDTQCF	TGCGCCAGCAGCCTCCGAACTAGCGGGGGCACAGATACGCAGTGTTTT